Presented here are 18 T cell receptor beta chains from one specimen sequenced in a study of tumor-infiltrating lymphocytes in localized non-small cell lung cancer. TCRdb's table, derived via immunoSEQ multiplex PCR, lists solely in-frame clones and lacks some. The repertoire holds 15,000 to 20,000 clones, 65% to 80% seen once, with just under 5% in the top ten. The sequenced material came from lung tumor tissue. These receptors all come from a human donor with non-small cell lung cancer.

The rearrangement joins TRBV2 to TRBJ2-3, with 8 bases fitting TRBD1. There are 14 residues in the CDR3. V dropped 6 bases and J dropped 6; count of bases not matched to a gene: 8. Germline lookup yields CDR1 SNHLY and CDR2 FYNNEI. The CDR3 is CASRDRDSADTQYF. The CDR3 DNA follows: TGTGCCAGCAGGGACAGGGACTCCGCGGATACGCAGTATTTT.

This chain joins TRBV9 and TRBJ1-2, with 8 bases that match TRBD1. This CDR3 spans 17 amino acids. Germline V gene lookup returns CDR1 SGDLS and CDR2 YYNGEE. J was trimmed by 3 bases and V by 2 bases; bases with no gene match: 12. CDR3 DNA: TGTGCCAGCAGCGTTGCCCGGGACAGGCTACCCCACTATGGCTACACCTTC. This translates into CASSVARDRLPHYGYTF. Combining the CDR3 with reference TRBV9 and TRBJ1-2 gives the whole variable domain DSGVTQTPKHLITATGQRVTLRCSPRSGDLSVYWYQQSLDQGLQFLIQYYNGEERAKGNILERFSAQQFPDLHSELNLSSLELGDSALYFCASSVARDRLPHYGYTFGSGTRLTVV.

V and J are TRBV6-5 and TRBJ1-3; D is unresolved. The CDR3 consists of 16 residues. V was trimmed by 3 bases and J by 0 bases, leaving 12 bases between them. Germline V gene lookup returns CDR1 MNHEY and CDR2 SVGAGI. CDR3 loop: CASSYGVGVSGNTIYF. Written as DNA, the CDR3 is TGTGCCAGCAGTTATGGGGTCGGGGTCTCTGGAAACACCATATATTTT.

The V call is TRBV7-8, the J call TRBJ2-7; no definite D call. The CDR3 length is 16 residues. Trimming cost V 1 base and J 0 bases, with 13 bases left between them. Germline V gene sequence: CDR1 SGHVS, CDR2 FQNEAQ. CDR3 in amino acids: CASSLEPPNYSYEQYF. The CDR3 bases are TGTGCCAGCAGCTTAGAGCCACCGAACTACTCCTACGAGCAGTACTTC.

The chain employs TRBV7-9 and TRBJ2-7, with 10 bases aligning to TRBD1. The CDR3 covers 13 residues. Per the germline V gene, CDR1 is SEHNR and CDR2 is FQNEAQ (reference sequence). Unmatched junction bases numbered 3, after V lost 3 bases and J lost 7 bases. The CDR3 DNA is TGTGCCAGCAGCTTGGACAGGGGGAATGAGCAGTACTTC. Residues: CASSLDRGNEQYF.

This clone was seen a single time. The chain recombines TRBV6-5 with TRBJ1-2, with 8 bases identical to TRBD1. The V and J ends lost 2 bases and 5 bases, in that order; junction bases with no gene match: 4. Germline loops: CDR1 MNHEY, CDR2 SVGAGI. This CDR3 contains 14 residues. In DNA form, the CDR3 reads TGTGCCAGCAGTTACGGGGGACAGGATTATGGCTACACCTTC. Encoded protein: CASSYGGQDYGYTF.

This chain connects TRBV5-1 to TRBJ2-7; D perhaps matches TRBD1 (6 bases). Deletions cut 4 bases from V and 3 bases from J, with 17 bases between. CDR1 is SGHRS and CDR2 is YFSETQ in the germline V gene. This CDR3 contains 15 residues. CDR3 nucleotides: TGCGCCAGCAGCCCCAGCTGGACGGGACACTACGAGCAGTACTTC. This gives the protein CASSPSWTGHYEQYF. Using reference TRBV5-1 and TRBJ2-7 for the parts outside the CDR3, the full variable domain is KAGVTQTPRYLIKTRGQQVTLSCSPISGHRSVSWYQQTPGQGLQFLFEYFSETQRNKGNFPGRFSGRQFSNSRSEMNVSTLELGDSALYLCASSPSWTGHYEQYFGPGTRLTVT.

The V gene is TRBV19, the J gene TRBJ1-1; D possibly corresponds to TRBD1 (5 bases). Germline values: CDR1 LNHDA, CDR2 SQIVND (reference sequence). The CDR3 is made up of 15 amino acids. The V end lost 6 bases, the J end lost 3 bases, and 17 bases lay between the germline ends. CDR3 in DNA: TGTGCCAGTAGGTTACAGGCCCCTGGGTACACTGAAGCTTTCTTT. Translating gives CASRLQAPGYTEAFF.

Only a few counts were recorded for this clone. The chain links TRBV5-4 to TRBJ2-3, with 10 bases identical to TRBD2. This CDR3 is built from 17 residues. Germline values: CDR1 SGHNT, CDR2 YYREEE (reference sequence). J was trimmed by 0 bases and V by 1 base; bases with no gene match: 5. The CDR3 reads CASSLFATSGSTDTQYF. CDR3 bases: TGTGCCAGCAGCTTGTTCGCGACTAGCGGGAGCACAGATACGCAGTATTTT.

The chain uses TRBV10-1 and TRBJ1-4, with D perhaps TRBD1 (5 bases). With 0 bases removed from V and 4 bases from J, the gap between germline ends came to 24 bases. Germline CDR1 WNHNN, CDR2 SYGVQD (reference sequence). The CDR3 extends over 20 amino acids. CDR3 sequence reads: CASSESLAGSPLLSNEKLFF. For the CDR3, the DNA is TGCGCCAGCAGTGAGTCGTTGGCAGGGTCACCTTTGCTTAGTAATGAAAAACTGTTTTTT.

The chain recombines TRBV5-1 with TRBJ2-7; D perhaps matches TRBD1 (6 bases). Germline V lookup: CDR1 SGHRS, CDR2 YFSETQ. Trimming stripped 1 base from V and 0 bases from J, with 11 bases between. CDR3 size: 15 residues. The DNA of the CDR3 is TGCGCCAGCAGCTTGAGGGACACCACCTCCTACGAGCAGTACTTC. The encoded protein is CASSLRDTTSYEQYF.

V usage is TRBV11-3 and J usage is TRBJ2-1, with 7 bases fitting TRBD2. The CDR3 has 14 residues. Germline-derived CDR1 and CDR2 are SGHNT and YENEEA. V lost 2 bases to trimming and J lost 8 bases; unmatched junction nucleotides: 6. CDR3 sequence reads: CASSLTRERDEQFF. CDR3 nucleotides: TGTGCCAGCAGCTTAACGCGGGAGAGGGATGAGCAGTTCTTC.

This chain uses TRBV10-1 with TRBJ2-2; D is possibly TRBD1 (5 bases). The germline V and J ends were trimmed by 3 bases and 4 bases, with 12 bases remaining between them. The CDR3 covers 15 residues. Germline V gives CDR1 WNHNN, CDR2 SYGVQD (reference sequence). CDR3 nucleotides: TGCGCCAGCAGTGATCCAGGGCTTGCCACCGGGGAGCTGTTTTTT. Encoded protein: CASSDPGLATGELFF.

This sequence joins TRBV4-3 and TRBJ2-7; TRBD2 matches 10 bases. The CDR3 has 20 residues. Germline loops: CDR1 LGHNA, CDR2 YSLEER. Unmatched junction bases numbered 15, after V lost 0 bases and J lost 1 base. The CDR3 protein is CASSQETGLAGVSGSYEQYF. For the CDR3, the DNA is TGCGCCAGCAGCCAAGAGACGGGGCTAGCGGGAGTGAGTGGGTCCTACGAGCAGTACTTC.

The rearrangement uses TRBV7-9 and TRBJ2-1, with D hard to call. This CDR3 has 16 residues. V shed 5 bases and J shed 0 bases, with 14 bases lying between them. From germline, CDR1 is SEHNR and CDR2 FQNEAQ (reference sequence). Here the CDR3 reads CASSTLSRSSYNEQFF. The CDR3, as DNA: TGTGCCAGCAGCACTCTCTCTCGGAGCTCCTACAATGAGCAGTTCTTC.

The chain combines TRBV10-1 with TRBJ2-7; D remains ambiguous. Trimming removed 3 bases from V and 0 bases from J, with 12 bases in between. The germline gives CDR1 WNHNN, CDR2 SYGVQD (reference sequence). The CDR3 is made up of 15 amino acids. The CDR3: CASSEPAAYSYEQYF. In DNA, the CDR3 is TGCGCCAGCAGTGAACCGGCAGCCTACTCCTACGAGCAGTACTTC.

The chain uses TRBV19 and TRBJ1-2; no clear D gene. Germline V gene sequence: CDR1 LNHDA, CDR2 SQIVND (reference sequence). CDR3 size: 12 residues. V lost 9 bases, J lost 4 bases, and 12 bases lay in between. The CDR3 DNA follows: TGTGCCAGCACACCTAACAGCTATGGCTACACCTTC. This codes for CASTPNSYGYTF.

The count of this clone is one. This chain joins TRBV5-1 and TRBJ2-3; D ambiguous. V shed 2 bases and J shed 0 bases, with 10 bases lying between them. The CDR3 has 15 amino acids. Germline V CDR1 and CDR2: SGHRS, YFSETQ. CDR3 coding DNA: TGCGCCAGCAGCTTTGGGCGGAGCAGCACAGATACGCAGTATTTT. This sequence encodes CASSFGRSSTDTQYF.